This is a list of T cell receptor beta chains from one sample in a study of shared clonotypes between healthy human individuals. Sequenced by immunoSEQ multiplex PCR; TCRdb stores in-frame clones only, minus some. Of roughly 700,000 clones in the sample, about 74% were seen once. The specimen was memory CD4+ T cells sorted from blood. Every receptor here comes from a woman in her twenties or thirties in good health. Each CDR3 is given with its conserved first and last residue. The D gene is left open where the match is weak. Clone size is stated in some rows and not others, as once, few, many or a class when expanded.

CDR3aa: CASSETRSGTNQETQYF
v_gene: TRBV25-1
j_gene: TRBJ2-5
abundance: -
d_gene: TRBD2

CDR3aa: CASSVESFGTSGRRDDHTQYF
v_gene: TRBV9
j_gene: TRBJ2-3
abundance: -
d_gene: TRBD2

CDR3aa: CASSPLLSSYNEQFF
v_gene: TRBV16
j_gene: TRBJ2-1
abundance: -
d_gene: -

CDR3aa: CASTRLSGEQFF
v_gene: TRBV2
j_gene: TRBJ2-1
abundance: -
d_gene: -

CDR3aa: CASCPGGNKQEQFF
v_gene: TRBV18
j_gene: TRBJ2-1
abundance: -
d_gene: -

CDR3aa: CASGSTSGQGRANYGYTF
v_gene: TRBV28
j_gene: TRBJ1-2
abundance: -
d_gene: TRBD1

CDR3aa: CASSTTVDEKLFF
v_gene: TRBV5-1
j_gene: TRBJ1-4
abundance: -
d_gene: -

CDR3aa: CASSLALLAGGGNEQFF
v_gene: TRBV7-2
j_gene: TRBJ2-1
abundance: -
d_gene: TRBD2

CDR3aa: CSAGTGTEQYF
v_gene: TRBV29-1
j_gene: TRBJ2-7
abundance: -
d_gene: TRBD1

CDR3aa: CASSLSHQPQHF
v_gene: TRBV28
j_gene: TRBJ1-5
abundance: -
d_gene: -

CDR3aa: CASSSRFSMNTEAFF
v_gene: TRBV5-5
j_gene: TRBJ1-1
abundance: -
d_gene: -

CDR3aa: CASSLAGDPTDTQYF
v_gene: TRBV11-2
j_gene: TRBJ2-3
abundance: -
d_gene: -

CDR3aa: CSVLGLAGDEGSTDTQYF
v_gene: TRBV29-1
j_gene: TRBJ2-3
abundance: -
d_gene: TRBD2

CDR3aa: CASSEAGPWGNQPQHF
v_gene: TRBV6-1
j_gene: TRBJ1-5
abundance: -
d_gene: -

CDR3aa: CASSFRTGSDNEQFF
v_gene: TRBV7-9
j_gene: TRBJ2-1
abundance: -
d_gene: TRBD1

CDR3aa: CATSRGGNSAYGYTF
v_gene: TRBV15
j_gene: TRBJ1-2
abundance: few
d_gene: -

CDR3aa: CASIRTGGGF
v_gene: TRBV21-1
j_gene: TRBJ1-1
abundance: -
d_gene: -

CDR3aa: CSVETGSFETQYF
v_gene: TRBV29-1
j_gene: TRBJ2-5
abundance: once
d_gene: TRBD1

CDR3aa: CASSDTLVRARGYTF
v_gene: TRBV28
j_gene: TRBJ1-2
abundance: once
d_gene: -

CDR3aa: CASSPHGARETQYF
v_gene: TRBV11-2
j_gene: TRBJ2-5
abundance: -
d_gene: -

CDR3aa: CASSFRRLTGGVGIAGVPEQFF
v_gene: TRBV28
j_gene: TRBJ2-1
abundance: few
d_gene: TRBD1

CDR3aa: CASSLQGDGQPQHF
v_gene: TRBV6-6
j_gene: TRBJ1-5
abundance: few
d_gene: TRBD1

CDR3aa: CASIRTGVATNEKLFF
v_gene: TRBV19
j_gene: TRBJ1-4
abundance: -
d_gene: TRBD1

CDR3aa: CASSVTGPNTGELFF
v_gene: TRBV9
j_gene: TRBJ2-2
abundance: -
d_gene: -

CDR3aa: CASRDIAGANVLTF
v_gene: TRBV19
j_gene: TRBJ2-6
abundance: -
d_gene: -

CDR3aa: CASKGQLSYEQYF
v_gene: TRBV28
j_gene: TRBJ2-7
abundance: -
d_gene: TRBD1

CDR3aa: CASSFSSGANVLTF
v_gene: TRBV7-9
j_gene: TRBJ2-6
abundance: -
d_gene: -

CDR3aa: CASSAGVSQDTEAFF
v_gene: TRBV9
j_gene: TRBJ1-1
abundance: -
d_gene: -

CDR3aa: CASSAGDRGQEQYF
v_gene: TRBV5-1
j_gene: TRBJ2-7
abundance: few
d_gene: TRBD1

CDR3aa: CASSFGRGRQAFF
v_gene: TRBV28
j_gene: TRBJ1-1
abundance: -
d_gene: TRBD1

CDR3aa: CASSRPRGGGSETQYF
v_gene: TRBV7-9
j_gene: TRBJ2-5
abundance: few
d_gene: -

CDR3aa: CASSLGDRRGGNEQFF
v_gene: TRBV7-8
j_gene: TRBJ2-1
abundance: -
d_gene: TRBD2

CDR3aa: CASSPIGLASNEQYF
v_gene: TRBV7-9
j_gene: TRBJ2-7
abundance: -
d_gene: -

CDR3aa: CSVGLGLYTDTQYF
v_gene: TRBV29-1
j_gene: TRBJ2-3
abundance: -
d_gene: -

CDR3aa: CASSLGLGPNTGELFF
v_gene: TRBV28
j_gene: TRBJ2-2
abundance: -
d_gene: -

CDR3aa: CASSQDPGNYGYTF
v_gene: TRBV4-2
j_gene: TRBJ1-2
abundance: -
d_gene: -

CDR3aa: CASSLLQVTEQYF
v_gene: TRBV11-2
j_gene: TRBJ2-7
abundance: -
d_gene: -

CDR3aa: CATGNRNTEAFF
v_gene: TRBV27
j_gene: TRBJ1-1
abundance: -
d_gene: -

CDR3aa: CATSTSGVRETQYF
v_gene: TRBV15
j_gene: TRBJ2-5
abundance: few
d_gene: TRBD2

CDR3aa: CAISGLGDEQYF
v_gene: TRBV10-3
j_gene: TRBJ2-7
abundance: -
d_gene: -

CDR3aa: CASSVNGGSEQYF
v_gene: TRBV10-1
j_gene: TRBJ2-7
abundance: many
d_gene: TRBD2

CDR3aa: CAWDGNTEAFF
v_gene: TRBV30
j_gene: TRBJ1-1
abundance: once
d_gene: -

CDR3aa: CASHSGTNTGELFF
v_gene: TRBV6-6
j_gene: TRBJ2-2
abundance: -
d_gene: TRBD2

CDR3aa: CASSNPAADGNSPLHF
v_gene: TRBV19
j_gene: TRBJ1-6
abundance: -
d_gene: -

CDR3aa: CSVGYRGGQPQHF
v_gene: TRBV29-1
j_gene: TRBJ1-5
abundance: -
d_gene: TRBD1

CDR3aa: CASSEPAEAGTGELFF
v_gene: TRBV28
j_gene: TRBJ2-2
abundance: -
d_gene: -

CDR3aa: CASSYTGGDTQYF
v_gene: TRBV11-3
j_gene: TRBJ2-3
abundance: once
d_gene: TRBD1

CDR3aa: CASSFWIASTDTQYF
v_gene: TRBV5-6
j_gene: TRBJ2-3
abundance: -
d_gene: -

CDR3aa: CASSASQGSNSPLHF
v_gene: TRBV2
j_gene: TRBJ1-6
abundance: -
d_gene: -

CDR3aa: CASRQGLAGGHPRTQYF
v_gene: TRBV2
j_gene: TRBJ2-5
abundance: -
d_gene: TRBD2

CDR3aa: CASSLADRDLNEQYF
v_gene: TRBV5-1
j_gene: TRBJ2-7
abundance: -
d_gene: TRBD1

CDR3aa: CASSQGPQGVYEQYF
v_gene: TRBV4-1
j_gene: TRBJ2-7
abundance: -
d_gene: -

CDR3aa: CASSADSGTGGYNEQFF
v_gene: TRBV19
j_gene: TRBJ2-1
abundance: -
d_gene: TRBD1

CDR3aa: CASSKKGTGFGNEQFF
v_gene: TRBV21-1
j_gene: TRBJ2-1
abundance: -
d_gene: -

CDR3aa: CASSYIEDAYEQYF
v_gene: TRBV6-5
j_gene: -
abundance: -
d_gene: -

CDR3aa: CASSLTSGSYNEQFF
v_gene: TRBV5-1
j_gene: TRBJ2-1
abundance: few
d_gene: TRBD2

CDR3aa: CASSVLGTDTQYF
v_gene: TRBV9
j_gene: TRBJ2-3
abundance: -
d_gene: -

CDR3aa: CASSSDPAVQGQYF
v_gene: TRBV28
j_gene: TRBJ2-3
abundance: -
d_gene: -

CDR3aa: CASSFFGLNEKLFF
v_gene: TRBV7-6
j_gene: TRBJ1-4
abundance: -
d_gene: -

CDR3aa: CASSEGVPDTQYF
v_gene: TRBV25-1
j_gene: TRBJ2-3
abundance: once
d_gene: -